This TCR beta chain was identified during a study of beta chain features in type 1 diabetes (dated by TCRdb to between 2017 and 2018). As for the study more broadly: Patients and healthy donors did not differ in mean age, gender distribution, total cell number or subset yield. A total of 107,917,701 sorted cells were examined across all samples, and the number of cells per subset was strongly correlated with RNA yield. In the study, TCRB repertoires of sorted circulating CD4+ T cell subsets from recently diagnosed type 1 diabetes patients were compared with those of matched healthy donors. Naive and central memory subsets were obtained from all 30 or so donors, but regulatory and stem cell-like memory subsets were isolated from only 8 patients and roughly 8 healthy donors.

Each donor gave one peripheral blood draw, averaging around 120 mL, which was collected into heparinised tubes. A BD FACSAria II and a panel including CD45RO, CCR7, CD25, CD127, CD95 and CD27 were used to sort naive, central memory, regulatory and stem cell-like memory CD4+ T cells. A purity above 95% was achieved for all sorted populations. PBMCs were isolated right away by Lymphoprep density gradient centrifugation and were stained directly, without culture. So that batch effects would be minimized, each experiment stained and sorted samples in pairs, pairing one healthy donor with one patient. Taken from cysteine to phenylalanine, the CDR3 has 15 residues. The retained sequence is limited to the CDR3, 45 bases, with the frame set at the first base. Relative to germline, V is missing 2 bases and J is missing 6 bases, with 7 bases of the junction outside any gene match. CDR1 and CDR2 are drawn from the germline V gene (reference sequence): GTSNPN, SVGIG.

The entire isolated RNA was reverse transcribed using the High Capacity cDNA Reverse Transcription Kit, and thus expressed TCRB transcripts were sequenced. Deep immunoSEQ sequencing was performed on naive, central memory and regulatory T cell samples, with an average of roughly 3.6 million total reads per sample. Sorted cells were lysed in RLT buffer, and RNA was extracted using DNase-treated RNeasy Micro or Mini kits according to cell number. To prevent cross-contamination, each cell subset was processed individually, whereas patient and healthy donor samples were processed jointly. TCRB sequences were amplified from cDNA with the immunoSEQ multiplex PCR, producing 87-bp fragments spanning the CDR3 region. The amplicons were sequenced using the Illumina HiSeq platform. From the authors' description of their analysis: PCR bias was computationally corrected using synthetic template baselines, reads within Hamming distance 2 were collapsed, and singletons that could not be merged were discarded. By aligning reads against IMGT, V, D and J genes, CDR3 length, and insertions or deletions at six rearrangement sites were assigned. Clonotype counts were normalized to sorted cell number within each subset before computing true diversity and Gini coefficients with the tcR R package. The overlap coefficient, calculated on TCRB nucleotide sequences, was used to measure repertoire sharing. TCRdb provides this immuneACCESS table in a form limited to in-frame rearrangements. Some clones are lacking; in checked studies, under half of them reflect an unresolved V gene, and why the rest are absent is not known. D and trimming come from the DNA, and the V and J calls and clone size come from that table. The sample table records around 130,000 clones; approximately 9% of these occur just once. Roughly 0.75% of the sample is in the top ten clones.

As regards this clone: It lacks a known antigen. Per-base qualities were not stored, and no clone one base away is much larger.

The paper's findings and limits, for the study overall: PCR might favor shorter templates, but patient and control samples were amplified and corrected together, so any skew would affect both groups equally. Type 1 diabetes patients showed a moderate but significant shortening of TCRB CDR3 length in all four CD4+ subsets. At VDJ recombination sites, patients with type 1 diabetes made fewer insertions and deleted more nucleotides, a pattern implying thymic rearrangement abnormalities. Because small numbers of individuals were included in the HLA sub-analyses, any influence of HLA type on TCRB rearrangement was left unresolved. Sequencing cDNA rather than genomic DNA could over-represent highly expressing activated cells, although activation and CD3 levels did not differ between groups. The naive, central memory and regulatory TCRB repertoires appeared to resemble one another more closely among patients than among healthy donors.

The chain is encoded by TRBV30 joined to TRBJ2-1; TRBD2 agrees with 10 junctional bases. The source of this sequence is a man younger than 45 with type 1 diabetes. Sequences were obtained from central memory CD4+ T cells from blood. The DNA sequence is TGTGCCTGGAGTAGCGGGGGGGCCCCTCGCAATGAGCAGTTCTTC. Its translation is CAWSSGGAPRNEQFF.